This T cell receptor beta chain is from a study of early stage breast cancer tumors. V was shortened by 5 bases and J by 0 bases, with 4 bases between the two germline ends. Germline-derived CDR1 and CDR2 are MDHEN and SYDVKM. The CDR3 extends over 13 amino acids. TCRdb's copy holds only in-frame clones and misses some; the assay was immunoSEQ multiplex PCR. There are 30,000 or so clones in the sample; 70% to 75% occur only once, and about 4.7% lies in the top ten. Sample: blood. The chain recombines TRBV28 with TRBJ2-2; no definite D call. This sequence was found in a person aged 40-50 years with breast cancer. The CDR3, as DNA: TGTGCCAGCAGTGTAACGAACACCGGGGAGCTGTTTTTT. Translating it yields CASSVTNTGELFF.